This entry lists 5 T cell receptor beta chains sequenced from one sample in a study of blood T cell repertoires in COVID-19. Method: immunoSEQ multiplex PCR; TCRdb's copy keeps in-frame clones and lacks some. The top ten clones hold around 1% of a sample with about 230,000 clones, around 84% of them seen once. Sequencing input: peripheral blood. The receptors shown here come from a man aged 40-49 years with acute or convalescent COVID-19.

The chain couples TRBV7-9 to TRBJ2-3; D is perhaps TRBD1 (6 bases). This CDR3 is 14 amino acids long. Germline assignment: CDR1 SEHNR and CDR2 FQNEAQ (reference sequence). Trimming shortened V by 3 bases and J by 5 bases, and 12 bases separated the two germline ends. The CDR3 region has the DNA TGTGCCAGCAGCTTTACAGGGTCCGGAGATACGCAGTATTTT. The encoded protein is CASSFTGSGDTQYF.

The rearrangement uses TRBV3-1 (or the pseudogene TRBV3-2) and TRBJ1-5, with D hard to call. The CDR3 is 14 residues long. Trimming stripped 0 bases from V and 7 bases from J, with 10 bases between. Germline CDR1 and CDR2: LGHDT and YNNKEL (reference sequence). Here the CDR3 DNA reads TGTGCCAGCAGCCAAGATCTGGGAGCCCAGCCCCAGCATTTT. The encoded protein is CASSQDLGAQPQHF.

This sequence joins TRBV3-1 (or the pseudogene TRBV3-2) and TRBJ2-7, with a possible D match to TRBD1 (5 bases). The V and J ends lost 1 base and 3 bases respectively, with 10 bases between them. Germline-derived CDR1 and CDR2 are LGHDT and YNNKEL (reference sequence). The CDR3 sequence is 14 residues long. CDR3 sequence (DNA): TGTGCCAGCAGCCAAGTGTCAGGGAACTACGAGCAGTACTTC. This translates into CASSQVSGNYEQYF.

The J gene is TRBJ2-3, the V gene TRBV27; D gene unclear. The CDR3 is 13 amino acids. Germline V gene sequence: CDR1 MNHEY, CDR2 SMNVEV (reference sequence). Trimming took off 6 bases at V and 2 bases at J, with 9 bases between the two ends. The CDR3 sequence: CASSNSYTDTQYF. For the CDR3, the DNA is TGTGCCAGCAGCAACAGCTACACAGATACGCAGTATTTT.

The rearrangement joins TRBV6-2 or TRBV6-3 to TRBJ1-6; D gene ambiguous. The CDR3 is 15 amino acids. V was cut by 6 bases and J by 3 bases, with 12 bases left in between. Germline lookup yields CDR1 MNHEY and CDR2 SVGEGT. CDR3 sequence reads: CASSRRGDYNSPLHF. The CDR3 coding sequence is TGTGCCAGCAGCCGAAGAGGTGACTATAATTCACCCCTCCACTTT.